This T cell receptor beta chain was sequenced in a study of post-analysis software for immune sequencing data. Study information: Recorded disease courses covered relapsing-remitting, secondary progressive and progressive-relapsing multiple sclerosis. Some patients had no subtype annotation.

This CDR3 comprises 16 residues. Per the germline V gene, CDR1 is MDHEN and CDR2 is SYDVKM. Unique molecular identifiers tagged the TCR beta cDNA libraries. Approximately 0.5 million cDNA molecules were recovered from an input of roughly 0.85 to 10 million T cells. MiXCR was run by TCRdb on the PCR reads, yielding one entry per CDR3 protein. The sample has about 770,000 distinct CDR3 sequences, around 42% seen once. With regard to this clonotype: The antigen is undetermined.

Study findings and constraints: Normalized Chao1 diversity was significantly lower in multiple sclerosis patients than in controls. Five TRBV segments were significantly more frequent in patients than in controls. TRBV5-6, TRBV5-1 and TRBV20-1 were among these segments. F measure showed strong co-clustering of same-batch samples.

The sequencing sample was made of blood. This rearrangement joins TRBV28 to TRBJ2-5; TRBD2 agrees at 11 bases. The J call is in doubt because the DNA end fits TRBJ2-7 better. The sequence derives from a girl aged 5-17 years with multiple sclerosis. As DNA, the CDR3 is TGTGCCAGCAAGCAGGAAAGACTAGCGGGATACTACGAGCAGTACTTC. Residues: CASKQERLAGYYEQYF.